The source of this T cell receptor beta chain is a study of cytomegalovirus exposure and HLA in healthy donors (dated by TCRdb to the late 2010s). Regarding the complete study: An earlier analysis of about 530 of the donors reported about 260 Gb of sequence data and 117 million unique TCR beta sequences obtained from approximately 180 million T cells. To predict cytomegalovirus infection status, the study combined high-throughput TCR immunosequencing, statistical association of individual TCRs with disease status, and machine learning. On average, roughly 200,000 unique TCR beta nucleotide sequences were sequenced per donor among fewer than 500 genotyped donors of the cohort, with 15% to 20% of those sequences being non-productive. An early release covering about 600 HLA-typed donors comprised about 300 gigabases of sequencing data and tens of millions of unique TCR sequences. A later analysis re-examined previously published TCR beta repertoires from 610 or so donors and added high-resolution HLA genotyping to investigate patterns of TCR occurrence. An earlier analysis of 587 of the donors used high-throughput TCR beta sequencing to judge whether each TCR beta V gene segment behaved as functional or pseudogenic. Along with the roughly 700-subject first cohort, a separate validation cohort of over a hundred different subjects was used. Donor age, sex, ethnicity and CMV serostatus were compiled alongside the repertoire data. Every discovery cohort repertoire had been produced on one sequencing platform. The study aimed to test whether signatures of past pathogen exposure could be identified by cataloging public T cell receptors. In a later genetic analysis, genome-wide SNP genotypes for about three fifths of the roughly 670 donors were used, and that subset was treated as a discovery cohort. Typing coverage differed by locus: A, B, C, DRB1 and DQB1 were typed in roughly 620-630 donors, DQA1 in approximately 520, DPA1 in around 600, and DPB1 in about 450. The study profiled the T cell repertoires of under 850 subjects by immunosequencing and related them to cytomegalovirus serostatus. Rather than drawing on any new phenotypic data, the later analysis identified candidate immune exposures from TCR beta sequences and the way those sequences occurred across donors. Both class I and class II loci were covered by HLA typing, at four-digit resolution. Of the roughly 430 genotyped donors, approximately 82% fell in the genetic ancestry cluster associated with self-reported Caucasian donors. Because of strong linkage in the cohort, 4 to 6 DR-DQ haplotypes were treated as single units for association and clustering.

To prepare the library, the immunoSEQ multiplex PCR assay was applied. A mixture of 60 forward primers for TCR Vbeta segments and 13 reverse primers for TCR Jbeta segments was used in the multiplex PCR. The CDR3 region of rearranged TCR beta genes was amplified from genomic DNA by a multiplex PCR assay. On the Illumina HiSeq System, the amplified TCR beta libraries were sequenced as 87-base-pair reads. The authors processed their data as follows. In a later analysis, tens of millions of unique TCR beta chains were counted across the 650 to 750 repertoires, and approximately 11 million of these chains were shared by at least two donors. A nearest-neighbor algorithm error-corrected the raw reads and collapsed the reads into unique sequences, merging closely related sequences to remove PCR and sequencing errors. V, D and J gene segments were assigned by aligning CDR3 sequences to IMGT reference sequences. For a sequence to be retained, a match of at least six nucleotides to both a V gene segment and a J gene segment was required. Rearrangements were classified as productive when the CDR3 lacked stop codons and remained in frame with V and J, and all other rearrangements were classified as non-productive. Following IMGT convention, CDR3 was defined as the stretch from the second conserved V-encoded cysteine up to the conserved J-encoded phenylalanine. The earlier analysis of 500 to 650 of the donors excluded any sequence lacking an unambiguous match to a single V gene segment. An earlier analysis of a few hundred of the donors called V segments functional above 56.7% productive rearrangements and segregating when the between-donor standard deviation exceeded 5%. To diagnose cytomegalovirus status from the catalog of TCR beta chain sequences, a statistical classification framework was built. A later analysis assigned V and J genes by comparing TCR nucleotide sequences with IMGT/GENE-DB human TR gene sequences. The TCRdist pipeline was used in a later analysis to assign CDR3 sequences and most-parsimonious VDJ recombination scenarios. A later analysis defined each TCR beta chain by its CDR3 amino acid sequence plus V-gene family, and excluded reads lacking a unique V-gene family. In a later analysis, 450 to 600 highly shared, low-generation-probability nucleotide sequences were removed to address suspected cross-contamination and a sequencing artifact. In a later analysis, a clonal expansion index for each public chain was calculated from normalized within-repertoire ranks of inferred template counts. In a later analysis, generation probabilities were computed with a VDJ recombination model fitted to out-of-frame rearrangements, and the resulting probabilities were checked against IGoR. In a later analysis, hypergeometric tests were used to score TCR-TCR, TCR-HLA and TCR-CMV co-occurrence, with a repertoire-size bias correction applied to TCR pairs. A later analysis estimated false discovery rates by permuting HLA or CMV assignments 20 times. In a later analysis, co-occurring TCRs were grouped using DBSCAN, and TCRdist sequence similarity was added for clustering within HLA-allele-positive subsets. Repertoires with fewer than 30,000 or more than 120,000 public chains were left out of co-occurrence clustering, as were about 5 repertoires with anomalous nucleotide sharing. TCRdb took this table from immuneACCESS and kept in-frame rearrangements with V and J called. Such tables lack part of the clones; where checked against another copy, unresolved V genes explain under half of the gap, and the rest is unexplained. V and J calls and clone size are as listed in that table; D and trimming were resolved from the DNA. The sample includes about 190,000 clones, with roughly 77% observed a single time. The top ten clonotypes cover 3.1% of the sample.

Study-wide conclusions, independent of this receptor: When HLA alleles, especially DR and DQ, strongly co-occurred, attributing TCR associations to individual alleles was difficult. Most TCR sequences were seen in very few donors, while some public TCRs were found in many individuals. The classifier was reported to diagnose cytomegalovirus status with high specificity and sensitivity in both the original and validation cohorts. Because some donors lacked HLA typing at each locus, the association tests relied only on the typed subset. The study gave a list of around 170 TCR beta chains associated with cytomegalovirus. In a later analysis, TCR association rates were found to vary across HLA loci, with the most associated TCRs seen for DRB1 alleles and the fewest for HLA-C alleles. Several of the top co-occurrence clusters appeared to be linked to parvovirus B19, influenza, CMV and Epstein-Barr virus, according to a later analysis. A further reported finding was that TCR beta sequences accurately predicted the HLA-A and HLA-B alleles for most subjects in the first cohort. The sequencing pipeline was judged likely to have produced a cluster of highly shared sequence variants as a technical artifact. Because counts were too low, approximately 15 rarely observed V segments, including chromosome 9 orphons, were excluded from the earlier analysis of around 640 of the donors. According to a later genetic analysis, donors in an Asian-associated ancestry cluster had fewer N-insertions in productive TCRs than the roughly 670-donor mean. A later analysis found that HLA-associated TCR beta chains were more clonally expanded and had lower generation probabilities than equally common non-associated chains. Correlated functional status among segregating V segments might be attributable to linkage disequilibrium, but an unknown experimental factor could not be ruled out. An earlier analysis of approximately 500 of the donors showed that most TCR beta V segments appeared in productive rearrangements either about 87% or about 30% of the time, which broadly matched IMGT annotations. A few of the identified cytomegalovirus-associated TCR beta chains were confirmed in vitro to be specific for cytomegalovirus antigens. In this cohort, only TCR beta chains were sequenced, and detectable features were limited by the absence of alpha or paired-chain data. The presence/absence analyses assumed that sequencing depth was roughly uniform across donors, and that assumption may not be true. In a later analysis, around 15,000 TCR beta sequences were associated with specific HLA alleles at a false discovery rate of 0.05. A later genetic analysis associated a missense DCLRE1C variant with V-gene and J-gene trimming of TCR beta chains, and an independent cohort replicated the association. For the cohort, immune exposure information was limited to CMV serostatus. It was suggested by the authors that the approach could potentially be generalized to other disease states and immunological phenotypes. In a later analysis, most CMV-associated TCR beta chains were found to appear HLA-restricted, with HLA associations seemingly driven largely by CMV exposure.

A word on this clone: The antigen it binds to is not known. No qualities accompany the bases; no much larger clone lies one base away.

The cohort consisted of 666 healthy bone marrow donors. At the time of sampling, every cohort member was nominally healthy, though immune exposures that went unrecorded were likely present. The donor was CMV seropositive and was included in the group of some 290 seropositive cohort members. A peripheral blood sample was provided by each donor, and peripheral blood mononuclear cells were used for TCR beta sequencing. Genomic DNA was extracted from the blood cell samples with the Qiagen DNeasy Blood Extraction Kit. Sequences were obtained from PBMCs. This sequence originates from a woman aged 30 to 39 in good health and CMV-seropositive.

CDR3 reads: CASSLNAGTATSPGAFF. The DNA is as follows: TGTGCCAGCAGTTTAAATGCGGGAACCGCTACCTCCCCGGGGGCTTTCTTT. The rearranged chain carries TRBV28 and TRBJ1-1; too little of a D gene remains to name it. Relative to germline, V is 2 bases shorter and J is 11 bases shorter, with 27 bases between their ends. The cysteine opens and the phenylalanine closes a CDR3 of 17 amino acids. Just CDR3 DNA is preserved here, 51 bases in frame from base 1. From the germline V gene, CDR1 is MDHEN and CDR2 is SYDVKM.